The clone carrying this T cell receptor beta chain has at least ten counts. These data originate in a study of T-cell reconstitution after alpha-beta-depleted transplantation in children. The V gene end was trimmed by 7 bases and the J gene end by 3 bases; junction bases not matched to a gene: 13. Germline CDR1 reads MNHEY; CDR2 reads SVGEGT. CDR3 length: 17 amino acids. Unique molecular identifiers were used in preparing the TCRbeta library. TCRdb re-called the PCR reads through MiXCR, storing one row per CDR3 protein. The repertoire holds around 340,000 distinct CDR3 sequences, with about an eighth as singletons.

This sample comprised PBMCs, obtained from the stem cell graft. The gene calls are TRBV6-2 or TRBV6-3 and TRBJ2-1; 9 bases agree with TRBD1. This TCR came from a human donor who donated a stem cell graft to a child with Fanconi anemia. DNA of the CDR3: TGTGCCAGCACTTCGAGGGGGACAGGGCCCTTCTACAATGAGCAGTTCTTC. Its protein is CASTSRGTGPFYNEQFF.